These 30 T cell receptor beta chains share one sample of origin, sequenced in a study of OX40 agonist ivuxolimab in advanced cancers. Produced via immunoSEQ multiplex PCR; TCRdb's table is partial and in-frame only. The table shows 35,000 or so clones, with about 84% occurring only once. The sample here was CD4+ or CD8+ T cells sorted from blood, taken in a trial of the OX40 agonist ivuxolimab. The receptor set was obtained from an adult with an advanced solid tumor such as melanoma, head and neck, liver or kidney cancer.

The genes are TRBV7-9 and TRBJ1-2; TRBD1 matches at 8 bases. Trimming removed 2 bases from V and 4 bases from J; junction bases left unmatched: 6. This CDR3 comprises 15 residues. Germline values: CDR1 SEHNR, CDR2 FQNEAQ (reference sequence). This CDR3 is CASSLSGQVGYGYTF. The CDR3 DNA reads as TGTGCCAGCAGCTTATCGGGACAGGTTGGCTATGGCTACACCTTC.

This chain links TRBV18 with TRBJ2-1; 11 bases line up with TRBD2. Germline V gene sequence: CDR1 KGHSH, CDR2 LQKENI. The CDR3 consists of 15 residues. The junction had 4 bases not matched to a gene; V was cut back by 1 base and J by 8 bases. CDR3 sequence reads: CASSPQTSGKDEQFF. The CDR3 coding sequence is TGTGCCAGCTCACCACAGACTAGCGGGAAGGATGAGCAGTTCTTC.

The table lists this clone with a count of one. The chain employs TRBV7-9 and TRBJ2-1; 8 positions agree with TRBD2. CDR1 is SEHNR, CDR2 FQNEAQ, per germline (reference sequence). There are 18 residues in the CDR3. With V trimmed by 7 bases and J by 2 bases, 16 bases remained unmatched. CDR3: CASTSLAGGRGPYNEQFF. As DNA, the CDR3 is TGTGCCAGCACCTCGTTGGCGGGAGGCAGGGGCCCCTACAATGAGCAGTTCTTC.

The V and J genes are TRBV7-2 and TRBJ2-5, with TRBD2 identical over 9 bases. Germline V gene sequence: CDR1 SGHTA, CDR2 FQGNSA. After removal of 4 bases from V and 4 bases from J, the junction contained 10 bases not matched to a gene. The CDR3 is 16 amino acids. CDR3 amino acids: CASSWGVREGRETQYF. The CDR3 coding sequence is TGTGCCAGCAGCTGGGGGGTGCGGGAGGGACGAGAGACCCAGTACTTC.

The chain links TRBV29-1 to TRBJ1-2, with D unresolved. The CDR3 spans 11 residues. V was cut by 7 bases and J by 8 bases, with 14 bases left in between. Germline CDR1 reads SQVTM; CDR2 reads ANQGSEA. The CDR3 protein is CSALGLDGYTF. The CDR3 nucleotides are TGCAGCGCTCTAGGACTGGACGGCTACACCTTC.

The J gene is TRBJ2-7, the V gene TRBV29-1, with TRBD1 matching over 9 bases. CDR3 size: 17 residues. V dropped 1 base and J dropped 0; count of bases not matched to a gene: 10. The germline gives CDR1 SQVTM, CDR2 ANQGSEA. The CDR3 loop reads CSVEVGATGGPSYEQYF. CDR3 nucleotide sequence: TGCAGCGTTGAAGTAGGTGCGACAGGGGGTCCCTCCTACGAGCAGTACTTC.

This sequence joins TRBV12-5 and TRBJ1-1; D may be TRBD1 (6 bases). The CDR3 covers 16 residues. V lost 6 bases and J 5 bases, leaving 22 bases between the germline ends. Germline loops: CDR1 LGHNT, CDR2 FRNRAP. This CDR3 is CASGPPAGAPGTEAFF. CDR3 coding DNA: TGTGCTAGTGGCCCCCCGGCAGGGGCCCCTGGGACTGAAGCTTTCTTT.

This sequence joins TRBV27 and TRBJ2-7, with 11 bases aligning to TRBD2. In germline, CDR1 is MNHEY, CDR2 SMNVEV (reference sequence). This CDR3 region has 15 residues. The junction had 4 bases not matched to a gene; V was cut back by 3 bases and J by 3 bases. The CDR3 sequence: CASSFSGGGFYEQYF. The CDR3 DNA is TGTGCCAGCAGTTTTAGCGGGGGGGGTTTCTACGAGCAGTACTTC.

V gene TRBV4-1 combines with J gene TRBJ1-4; 9 nucleotides line up with TRBD1. The V and J ends lost 6 bases and 8 bases, in that order; junction bases with no gene match: 7. CDR1 and CDR2 from the germline V gene are MGHRA and YSYEKL. The CDR3 consists of 14 residues. The CDR3 nucleotides read TGCGCCAGCAGTAGGACAGGGGCTGAAGAAAAACTGTTTTTT. This translates into CASSRTGAEEKLFF.

The chain recombines TRBV28 with TRBJ1-1; D is unclear. The CDR3 loop spans 13 amino acids. Trimming stripped 5 bases from V and 9 bases from J, with 16 bases between. Germline V lookup: CDR1 MDHEN, CDR2 SYDVKM. The CDR3: CASSPYTDRKAFF. The CDR3 DNA is TGTGCCAGCAGTCCTTACACGGATCGTAAAGCTTTCTTT.

The V gene is TRBV7-9, the J gene TRBJ1-1, with D uncertain. The germline V gene encodes CDR1 SEHNR and CDR2 FQNEAQ (reference sequence). The CDR3 is 13 amino acids. Trimming pared 1 base from V and 5 bases from J, leaving 8 bases between. The CDR3: CASSLGSGTEAFF. The CDR3, as DNA: TGTGCCAGCAGCTTAGGGTCTGGGACTGAAGCTTTCTTT.

On this clone: Other DNA sequences in the sample encode the same CDR3. The chain has TRBV28 and TRBJ2-7; D unclear. CDR1 is MDHEN, CDR2 SYDVKM, per germline. The CDR3 length is 11 residues. V lost 5 bases to trimming and J lost 3 bases, with 5 bases between them. The CDR3 DNA follows: TGTGCCAGCAGTCTCGACTACGAGCAGTACTTC. It encodes CASSLDYEQYF.

The V gene is TRBV11-2, the J gene TRBJ2-3, with D hard to call. Trimming took 2 bases from V and 6 from J, leaving 6 bases between them. Per the germline V gene, CDR1 is SGHAT and CDR2 is FQNNGV. CDR3 size: 12 residues. The CDR3: CASSLSPDTQYF. CDR3 DNA: TGTGCCAGCAGCTTATCTCCCGATACGCAGTATTTT.

The chain has TRBV5-1 and TRBJ2-5, with no clear D. This CDR3 comprises 13 residues. Germline V lookup: CDR1 SGHRS, CDR2 YFSETQ. V was pared by 0 bases and J by 5 bases, with 8 bases between. The CDR3 protein is CASSLEPLETQYF. The CDR3 nucleotides are TGCGCCAGCAGCTTGGAGCCCCTGGAGACCCAGTACTTC.

The rearrangement links TRBV6-1 to TRBJ2-3; 14 nucleotides match TRBD2. The CDR3 is 18 amino acids. The V gene end was trimmed by 2 bases and the J gene end by 2 bases; junction bases not matched to a gene: 6. Looked up from germline, CDR1 is MNHNS and CDR2 is SASEGT. CDR3 coding DNA: TGTGCCAGCAGTGAATCGGGACTAGCGGGAGTCACCACAGATACGCAGTATTTT. It translates to CASSESGLAGVTTDTQYF.

V usage is TRBV5-4 and J usage is TRBJ2-4, with a tentative D call TRBD2 (6 bases). V gave up 0 bases and J gave up 6 bases, with 10 bases separating them. The CDR3 length is 14 residues. Germline assignment: CDR1 SGHNT and CDR2 YYREEE (reference sequence). The CDR3 sequence: CASSLAGVGNIQYF. The DNA of the CDR3 is TGTGCCAGCAGCTTGGCGGGGGTCGGAAACATTCAGTACTTC.

This rearrangement joins TRBV4-1 to TRBJ2-7; 7 bases are shared with TRBD1. The V segment lost 4 bases and the J segment 0 bases; nucleotides outside the gene matches: 6. The germline CDR1 and CDR2 sequences are MGHRA and YSYEKL. This CDR3 spans 15 amino acids. In DNA form, the CDR3 reads TGCGCCAGCAGCCGAGAGGGGGCGAGCTCCTACGAGCAGTACTTC. It encodes CASSREGASSYEQYF.

The chain links TRBV28 to TRBJ1-2, with TRBD1 matching 10 bases. CDR3 length equals 14 residues. CDR1 and CDR2 from the germline V gene are MDHEN and SYDVKM. V lost 3 bases and J lost 6; bases outside the gene matches: 4. The CDR3 spells CASSFGGTGDGYTF. Here the CDR3 DNA reads TGTGCCAGCAGTTTTGGGGGGACAGGGGATGGCTACACCTTC.

The rearrangement links TRBV21-1 to TRBJ2-7; the D segment call TRBD1 is taken from the table without a DNA check. TRBV21-1 has pseudogene status. The length of the CDR3 is 17 residues. CDR3 protein: CASSKSGGQAPIYEQYF. The DNA for the CDR3 is TGTGCCAGCAGCAAATCGGGGGGACAGGCCCCCATCTACGAGCAGTACTTC.

This clone was counted a few times. The V gene is TRBV27, the J gene TRBJ1-1; D gene uncertain. The CDR3 length is 14 residues. Per germline, CDR1 MNHEY and CDR2 SMNVEV (reference sequence). With 5 bases removed from V and 0 bases from J, the gap between germline ends came to 10 bases. The CDR3 DNA is TGTGCCAGCAGTCCGGACCCAATGAACACTGAAGCTTTCTTT. This codes for CASSPDPMNTEAFF.

This chain joins TRBV4-1 and TRBJ2-2; possibly TRBD2 for D (6 bases). This CDR3 has 17 residues. Per germline, CDR1 MGHRA and CDR2 YSYEKL. The V and J ends lost 3 bases and 8 bases respectively, with 22 bases between them. CDR3: CASSHEFGASVWGELFF. CDR3 coding DNA: TGCGCCAGCAGCCACGAATTTGGGGCTAGCGTTTGGGGGGAGCTGTTTTTT.

V is TRBV7-2 and J is TRBJ1-1; D possibly corresponds to TRBD1 (5 bases). The length of the CDR3 is 14 residues. V lost 5 bases and J 3 bases, leaving 13 bases between the germline ends. CDR1 SGHTA and CDR2 FQGNSA come from the germline V gene. The DNA for the CDR3 is TGTGCCAGCAGCCAGCAGGCGGGGGACACTGAAGCTTTCTTT. It is translated as CASSQQAGDTEAFF.

This clone was observed a few times. The chain is built from TRBV6-1 and TRBJ2-3; 12 bases are a match to TRBD2. V lost 1 base to trimming and J lost 4 bases; unmatched junction nucleotides: 0. The CDR3 spans 15 residues. Germline V gene data show CDR1 as MNHNS and CDR2 as SASEGT. CDR3 in DNA: TGTGCCAGCAGTGAAGGGACTAGCGGGGCAGATACGCAGTATTTT. Translating gives CASSEGTSGADTQYF.

CDR3 DNA: TGTGCCAGCAGTTACATCTGGGGGCAGAACACCGGGGAGCTGTTTTTT. The encoded protein is CASSYIWGQNTGELFF. The V gene is TRBV6-6, the J gene TRBJ2-2, with D perhaps matching TRBD1 (6 bases). This CDR3 spans 16 amino acids. The germline CDR1 and CDR2 sequences are MNHNY and SVGAGI (reference sequence). V dropped 2 bases and J dropped 1 base, with 11 bases sitting between them.

The gene calls are TRBV28 and TRBJ1-4, with D tentatively TRBD1 (5 bases). Germline V CDR1 and CDR2: MDHEN, SYDVKM. The CDR3 totals 13 residues. Trimming took 6 bases from V and 8 from J, leaving 13 bases between them. The CDR3 DNA follows: TGTGCCAGCAGACAAGGGGTCCGGGAAAAACTGTTTTTT. Protein: CASRQGVREKLFF.

J is TRBJ2-7 and V is TRBV15; D not certain. The CDR3 loop spans 12 amino acids. Germline assignment: CDR1 LNHNV and CDR2 YYDKDF (reference sequence). V lost 0 bases, J lost 4 bases, and 4 bases lay in between. DNA of the CDR3: TGTGCCACCAGCAGAGAGGGGTACGAGCAGTACTTC. Translated: CATSREGYEQYF.

By sample share, this clone is medium-sized. The CDR3 DNA sequence: TGTGCCAGCAGTTACGAGGGTGAGGGCTATGGCTACACCTTC. Its translation is CASSYEGEGYGYTF. This chain connects TRBV6-5 to TRBJ1-2; D is unresolved. Deletions cut 2 bases from V and 4 bases from J, with 11 bases between. The V gene's germline CDR1 is MNHEY and CDR2 SVGAGI. The CDR3 totals 14 residues.

A few counts support this clone. The chain couples TRBV7-6 to TRBJ2-1; no reliable D call. The CDR3 totals 15 residues. Germline V gene sequence: CDR1 SGHVS, CDR2 FNYEAQ. The V end was cut by 4 bases, the J end by 1 base, with 11 bases between. CDR3 sequence reads: CASSSSIASYNEQFF. The CDR3, as DNA: TGTGCCAGCAGCTCCTCCATAGCATCCTACAATGAGCAGTTCTTC.

The chain links TRBV5-6 to TRBJ2-1; TRBD1 is a possible D gene (6 bases). This CDR3 region has 15 residues. V was cut by 2 bases and J by 2 bases, with 11 bases left in between. The germline gives CDR1 SGHDT, CDR2 YYEEEE. CDR3 residues: CASSFLQGPYNEQFF. The CDR3 nucleotides read TGTGCCAGCAGCTTCTTACAGGGCCCCTACAATGAGCAGTTCTTC. The whole variable domain, filled in from reference TRBV5-6 and TRBJ2-1, reads DAGVTQSPTHLIKTRGQQVTLRCSPKSGHDTVSWYQQALGQGPQFIFQYYEEEERQRGNFPDRFSGHQFPNYSSELNVNALLLGDSALYLCASSFLQGPYNEQFFGPGTRLTVL.

The V and J genes are TRBV29-1 and TRBJ1-2; D may be TRBD1 (5 bases). This CDR3 spans 13 amino acids. The germline V gene encodes CDR1 SQVTM and CDR2 ANQGSEA. V was clipped by 3 bases and J by 4 bases, with 12 bases between them. The CDR3 protein is CSVDRGGSYGYTF. Written as DNA, the CDR3 is TGCAGCGTTGACCGGGGGGGGAGCTATGGCTACACCTTC.